Each of the 31 T cell receptor beta chains below was sequenced from the same sample in a study of identical twins. TCRdb re-analysed the 5' RACE reads in MiXCR, keeping a single row per CDR3 protein. The sample includes around 960,000 distinct CDR3 sequences, roughly an eighth seen only once; the top ten take about 1.5%. This sample was shared with a second study, whose subject was yellow fever vaccine responses in identical twins.

The sample comprised PBMCs. These receptors all stem from a woman aged 18-29 years in good health.

This clonotype was found a few times. The V gene is TRBV5-1, the J gene TRBJ2-1; the match to TRBD2 covers 14 bases. The CDR3 length is 15 residues. The germline gives CDR1 SGHRS, CDR2 YFSETQ. Losses at the gene ends were 4 bases for V and 7 bases for J; bases not matched to a gene: 4. The CDR3 bases are TGCGCCAGCAGCCCGGGACTAGCGGGAGAGAATGAGCAGTTCTTC. Translation: CASSPGLAGENEQFF. The whole variable domain, filled in from reference TRBV5-1 and TRBJ2-1, reads KAGVTQTPRYLIKTRGQQVTLSCSPISGHRSVSWYQQTPGQGLQFLFEYFSETQRNKGNFPGRFSGRQFSNSRSEMNVSTLELGDSALYLCASSPGLAGENEQFFGPGTRLTVL.

In this sample, this clonotype turned up a few times. V is TRBV20-1 and J is TRBJ2-1; 10 positions agree with TRBD2. CDR3 length: 14 amino acids. The germline gives CDR1 DFQATT, CDR2 SNEGSKA (reference sequence). The V gene end was trimmed by 3 bases and the J gene end by 6 bases; junction bases not matched to a gene: 5. CDR3 sequence: CSASGTSAPNEQFF. Written as DNA, the CDR3 is TGCAGTGCTAGTGGGACTAGCGCTCCCAATGAGCAGTTCTTC.

V and J are TRBV12-3 or TRBV12-4 and TRBJ1-1; 8 bases line up with TRBD1. Trimming took 7 bases from V and 3 from J; bases not matched to a gene: 4. The CDR3 has 13 residues. The CDR3 bases are TGTGCCAGCACCGGGGACAGGTACACTGAAGCTTTCTTT. Translation: CASTGDRYTEAFF.

The chain is built from TRBV28 and TRBJ2-7; D tentatively reads TRBD1 or TRBD2 (5 bases each). Trimming cost V 7 bases and J 3 bases, with 16 bases left between them. The CDR3 runs 14 residues. CDR1 is MDHEN, CDR2 SYDVKM, per germline. The CDR3 sequence: CASTSGTLGYEQYF. The CDR3 DNA sequence: TGTGCCAGCACCTCCGGGACGCTTGGCTACGAGCAGTACTTC.

This clonotype was seen only a few times. The chain is built from TRBV12-3 or TRBV12-4 and TRBJ2-7, with D perhaps matching TRBD1 (6 bases). The V end was cut by 6 bases, the J end by 4 bases, with 16 bases between. The CDR3 consists of 14 residues. The CDR3 protein is CASRPGARGYEQYF. In DNA form, the CDR3 reads TGTGCCAGCAGGCCCGGAGCCAGGGGATACGAGCAGTACTTC.

This clonotype was observed a handful of times. V usage is TRBV12-3 or TRBV12-4 and J usage is TRBJ1-4, with 10 bases identical to TRBD1. The V segment lost 8 bases and the J segment 10 bases; nucleotides outside the gene matches: 7. This CDR3 comprises 13 residues. The CDR3 nucleotides are TGTGCCAGCCGTGACAGGGGGCGAGGAAAACTGTTTTTT. Its translation: CASRDRGRGKLFF.

CDR3 loop: CASSQEYLAKNIQYF. CDR3 bases: TGTGCCAGCAGCCAGGAGTATCTAGCCAAAAACATTCAGTACTTC. The chain combines TRBV3-1 with TRBJ2-4; D gene uncertain. Per the germline V gene, CDR1 is LGHDT and CDR2 is YNNKEL (reference sequence). V was shortened by 3 bases and J by 0 bases, with 9 bases between the two germline ends. The CDR3 sequence is 15 residues long.

The sample holds a few counts of this clonotype. V usage is TRBV5-1 and J usage is TRBJ2-1; 13 nucleotides align to TRBD2. V was clipped by 2 bases and J by 7 bases; unmatched bases: 6. This CDR3 comprises 16 residues. The germline V gene encodes CDR1 SGHRS and CDR2 YFSETQ. The CDR3 DNA is TGCGCCAGCAGCTTCGGACTAGCGGGGGCCCCTAATGAGCAGTTCTTC. It codes for CASSFGLAGAPNEQFF.

This clonotype appeared many times. The CDR3 loop reads CSAPPGQGAGNYGYTF. The CDR3 DNA follows: TGCAGTGCTCCCCCGGGACAGGGGGCTGGAAACTATGGCTACACCTTC. The V call is TRBV20-1, the J call TRBJ1-2; 12 bases fit TRBD1. The trim removed 5 bases at V and 2 bases at J, leaving 9 bases unmatched. The CDR3 loop spans 16 amino acids. Germline V CDR1 and CDR2: DFQATT, SNEGSKA (reference sequence).

The chain couples TRBV7-8 to TRBJ2-1; D ambiguous. This CDR3 is built from 17 residues. Between the trimmed V and J ends, which lost 1 base and 3 bases, there was a span of 16 bases. Germline lookup yields CDR1 SGHVS and CDR2 FQNEAQ. The CDR3 reads CASSLERSRYYYNEQFF. The DNA of the CDR3 is TGTGCCAGCAGCTTAGAGCGCAGCCGGTACTACTACAATGAGCAGTTCTTC.

Only a few counts were recorded for this clonotype. The V gene is TRBV10-3, the J gene TRBJ2-1, with D maybe TRBD2 (5 bases). V was shortened by 10 bases and J by 7 bases, with 23 bases between the two germline ends. Germline CDR1 is ENHRY and CDR2 is SYGVKD. The CDR3 is 15 residues long. The CDR3 is CATGNDEGHGNEQFF. The CDR3 DNA sequence: TGTGCCACCGGCAACGACGAGGGTCACGGTAATGAGCAGTTCTTC.

A few counts support this clonotype. The V call is TRBV27, the J call TRBJ1-3; D might be TRBD1 (6 bases). This CDR3 has 14 amino acids. CDR1 MNHEY and CDR2 SMNVEV come from the germline V gene (reference sequence). Deletions cut 6 bases from V and 5 bases from J, with 14 bases between. In DNA, the CDR3 is TGTGCCAGCAGCCCGAGGGGGACCCGAAACACCATATATTTT. This translates into CASSPRGTRNTIYF.

The chain uses TRBV20-1 and TRBJ1-5, with D perhaps TRBD1 (5 bases). Germline CDR1 is DFQATT and CDR2 is SNEGSKA (reference sequence). This CDR3 is 18 amino acids long. V gave up 0 bases and J gave up 0 bases, with 18 bases separating them. The CDR3 coding sequence is TGCAGTGCTAGAGATAAGGGAACAGGTCTTTATAGCAATCAGCCCCAGCATTTT. Translating gives CSARDKGTGLYSNQPQHF.

J is TRBJ2-7 and V is TRBV25-1; D may match TRBD1 or TRBD2 (6 bases each). The V and J ends lost 8 bases and 5 bases respectively, with 25 bases between them. Germline V CDR1 and CDR2: MGHDK, SYGVNS. CDR3 length: 16 residues. CDR3 sequence reads: CASGTLGRQGFHEQYV. The DNA of the CDR3 is TGTGCCAGCGGGACCTTGGGGAGGCAGGGGTTCCACGAGCAGTACGTC.

This clonotype has a handful of counts. This chain links TRBV6-5 with TRBJ2-2, with D hard to call. Trimming took off 3 bases at V and 5 bases at J, with 7 bases between the two ends. CDR3 length: 13 residues. CDR1 and CDR2 from the germline V gene are MNHEY and SVGAGI. CDR3 in DNA: TGTGCCAGCAGTTATGAGAGGACCGGGGAGCTGTTTTTT. Residues: CASSYERTGELFF.

The CDR3 here is CASSLGRRGGETQYF. The CDR3 region has the DNA TGTGCCAGCAGCCTGGGCCGACGGGGAGGAGAGACCCAGTACTTC. The chain links TRBV7-7 to TRBJ2-5, with a possible D match to TRBD2 (6 bases). V lost 5 bases and J lost 4, with 17 bases in between. Looked up from germline, CDR1 is SSHAT and CDR2 is FNYEAQ (reference sequence). The CDR3 is made up of 15 amino acids.

In its sample, this clonotype was seen a few times. The V gene is TRBV2, the J gene TRBJ2-7; D may match TRBD1 or TRBD2 (6 bases each). The CDR3 runs 12 residues. The germline V gene encodes CDR1 SNHLY and CDR2 FYNNEI. V was cut by 4 bases and J by 6 bases, with 10 bases left in between. Here the CDR3 reads CASSGGAREQYF. The CDR3 DNA is TGTGCCAGCAGTGGGGGGGCCCGCGAGCAGTACTTC.

This clonotype was recorded many times. The chain is built from TRBV10-3 and TRBJ2-1; 7 bases map to TRBD2. The germline V gene has CDR1 ENHRY and CDR2 SYGVKD. There are 16 residues in the CDR3. J was trimmed by 5 bases and V by 6 bases; bases with no gene match: 13. CDR3 coding DNA: TGTGCCATCAGGGGGTTCACTAGCGACAGAAACAATGAGCAGTTCTTC. It yields the protein CAIRGFTSDRNNEQFF.

A single count supports this clonotype. One end of the junction does not line up with germline, which may come from a read error. V gene TRBV5-1 combines with J gene TRBJ2-1; D unclear. CDR3 length: 12 amino acids. The germline V gene encodes CDR1 SGHRS and CDR2 YFSETQ. The CDR3 here is CTSSFVYNEQFF. The CDR3 bases are TGCACCAGCTCTTTTGTCTACAATGAGCAGTTCTTC.

This clonotype was seen only a few times. The rearrangement joins TRBV11-2 to TRBJ2-7; D not resolved. Germline CDR1 reads SGHAT; CDR2 reads FQNNGV. Trimming removed 1 base at V and 10 bases at J, with 11 bases between. The CDR3 runs 12 residues. CDR3 region: CASSLGFQVQYF. The CDR3 region has the DNA TGTGCCAGCAGCTTAGGGTTTCAGGTACAGTACTTC.

This clonotype was recorded a few times. The chain carries TRBV20-1 and TRBJ2-3; 10 nucleotides line up with TRBD2. The CDR3 consists of 16 residues. V dropped 6 bases and J dropped 5; count of bases not matched to a gene: 14. Germline assignment: CDR1 DFQATT and CDR2 SNEGSKA (reference sequence). The CDR3 DNA follows: TGCAGTGCCAGACACTCGAGCGGGAGGGCCTTAGATACGCAGTATTTT. It encodes CSARHSSGRALDTQYF.

This clonotype occurred a few times. DNA of the CDR3: TGCGCCAGCAGCCCTACGAGCCTCACGGGGACCGGGGAGCTGTTTTTT. Amino acids: CASSPTSLTGTGELFF. V usage is TRBV5-1 and J usage is TRBJ2-2; possible D gene TRBD2, 5 bases. CDR3 length: 16 amino acids. Germline CDR1 and CDR2: SGHRS and YFSETQ. The V end was cut by 4 bases, the J end by 5 bases, with 18 bases between. The full variable domain, rest sourced from reference TRBV5-1 and TRBJ2-2, is KAGVTQTPRYLIKTRGQQVTLSCSPISGHRSVSWYQQTPGQGLQFLFEYFSETQRNKGNFPGRFSGRQFSNSRSEMNVSTLELGDSALYLCASSPTSLTGTGELFFGEGSRLTVL.

The chain is built from TRBV11-3 and TRBJ2-1; D is uncertain. V shed 7 bases and J shed 0 bases, with 13 bases lying between them. Germline CDR1 and CDR2: SGHNT and YENEEA. The CDR3 covers 15 residues. The CDR3 DNA follows: TGTGCCAGCACGGATACTTTAAGCTCCTACAATGAGCAGTTCTTC. This sequence encodes CASTDTLSSYNEQFF.

The chain carries TRBV12-3 or TRBV12-4 and TRBJ2-1; no clear D gene. The CDR3 extends over 13 amino acids. V shed 5 bases and J shed 7 bases, with 12 bases lying between them. CDR3 residues: CASSPVTRNEQFF. DNA of the CDR3: TGTGCCAGCAGTCCCGTGACGAGGAATGAGCAGTTCTTC.

There are many counts of this clonotype. This chain uses TRBV29-1 with TRBJ1-1; the D is unclear. Deletions cut 7 bases from V and 1 base from J, with 10 bases between. Germline CDR1 reads SQVTM; CDR2 reads ANQGSEA. This CDR3 spans 12 amino acids. The CDR3 is CSARLANTEAFF. CDR3 nucleotides: TGCAGCGCCAGGTTGGCGAACACTGAAGCTTTCTTT.

The chain couples TRBV4-1 to TRBJ2-4; a possible D gene is TRBD1 (5 bases). The length of the CDR3 is 16 residues. Germline loops: CDR1 MGHRA, CDR2 YSYEKL. V gave up 4 bases and J gave up 0 bases, with 13 bases separating them. Here the CDR3 reads CASSPDSYRAKNIQYF. The DNA of the CDR3 is TGCGCCAGCAGCCCCGACAGTTACAGAGCCAAAAACATTCAGTACTTC.

V gene TRBV4-1 combines with J gene TRBJ2-5; possible D gene TRBD2, 5 bases. This CDR3 has 14 residues. Germline CDR1 reads MGHRA; CDR2 reads YSYEKL. Trimming took 2 bases from V and 4 from J, leaving 11 bases between them. The CDR3 coding sequence is TGCGCCAGCAGCCAATTCGGACTGTTAGAGACCCAGTACTTC. It translates to CASSQFGLLETQYF.

The chain has TRBV3-1 and TRBJ2-3; 10 bases line up with TRBD2. With 4 bases clipped from V and 5 bases from J, the junction kept 3 bases outside the gene matches. Germline CDR1 and CDR2: LGHDT and YNNKEL (reference sequence). This CDR3 has 14 amino acids. The CDR3 DNA follows: TGTGCCAGCAGCCGAGCGGGAGGGCGAGATACGCAGTATTTT. It is translated as CASSRAGGRDTQYF.

The genes are TRBV27 and TRBJ2-3; tentatively, D is TRBD2 (7 bases). CDR3 size: 17 residues. Germline V gene lookup returns CDR1 MNHEY and CDR2 SMNVEV (reference sequence). Trimming stripped 6 bases from V and 2 bases from J, with 21 bases between. In DNA form, the CDR3 reads TGTGCCAGCAGACTAGCGAGCGCCGGGACAAACACAGATACGCAGTATTTT. Its translation is CASRLASAGTNTDTQYF.

This clonotype was seen ten or more times. The V gene is TRBV12-3 or TRBV12-4, the J gene TRBJ2-7; D not certain. This CDR3 region has 11 residues. The V gene lost 6 bases and the J gene lost 3 bases, with 6 bases spanning the gap. Written as DNA, the CDR3 is TGTGCCAGCAGCCAGAACTACGAGCAGTACGTC. It yields the protein CASSQNYEQYV.

The chain combines TRBV7-9 with TRBJ2-7; 7 bases align to TRBD2. CDR3 length: 15 amino acids. V shed 5 bases and J 3 bases; nucleotides not matched to a gene: 10. The germline V gene has CDR1 SEHNR and CDR2 FQNEAQ (reference sequence). The CDR3 here is CASSRTRDYFYEQYF. CDR3 nucleotide sequence: TGTGCCAGCAGCCGGACCCGGGACTACTTCTACGAGCAGTACTTC.